What follows is one T cell receptor beta chain and its context. The sample comes from a study of blood T cells in healthy people across ages. V gave up 6 bases and J gave up 1 base; unmatched junction bases: 10. Germline-derived CDR1 and CDR2 are MNHEY and SMNVEV (reference sequence). CDR3 length equals 19 residues. Combining a sample-barcoded 5' primer with a J-beta primer mix, a second PCR ran for roughly 7 to 12 cycles. From each sample, at least 2.5 million paired-end reads containing CDR3 were obtained. Each CDR3 protein is one row after TCRdb ran MiXCR on the 5' RACE reads. The sample comprises some 880,000 distinct CDR3 sequences, 35% to 40% of which are singletons, and over 10% rests with the top ten.

The V call is TRBV27, the J call TRBJ2-2; 14 bases align to TRBD2. Sequencing was performed on blood. This receptor was obtained from a man aged 18 to 29 in good health. The CDR3 reads CASRNHGTSGGGNTGELFF. In nucleotides, the CDR3 is TGTGCCAGCAGGAACCACGGGACTAGCGGGGGAGGGAACACCGGGGAGCTGTTTTTT.